The 28 T cell receptor beta chains presented below share a single source sample, sequenced in a study of Ad26.COV2.S vaccination and SARS-CoV-2 variants. Profiling relied on immunoSEQ multiplex PCR, and the TCRdb table lists in-frame clones only, not all of them. The sample has 350,000 to 400,000 clones, around 91% seen once. Treatment in this sample: over 15 received Ad26.COV2.S at low or high dose, single or two shots; roughly 5 received placebo; per-sample allocation not given. Day 63 after the first vaccine or placebo injection was the time point for sampling. Sequences were derived from peripheral blood, sampled in a trial of Ad26.COV2.S vaccine versus placebo. The receptors shown here come from a person between 18 and 65 years old who received the Ad26.COV2.S COVID-19 vaccine or a placebo.

J is TRBJ2-3 and V is TRBV5-4; no clear D gene. The CDR3 is made up of 15 amino acids. From germline, CDR1 is SGHNT and CDR2 YYREEE (reference sequence). V shed 0 bases and J shed 0 bases, with 8 bases lying between them. In DNA, the CDR3 is TGTGCCAGCAGCTTGGAAGTAGGTAGCACAGATACGCAGTATTTT. It is translated as CASSLEVGSTDTQYF.

The chain carries TRBV30 and TRBJ2-3; TRBD2 aligns across 7 bases. The CDR3 totals 14 residues. The trim removed 3 bases at V and 2 bases at J, leaving 5 bases unmatched. The germline V gene has CDR1 GTSNPN and CDR2 SVGIG (reference sequence). The CDR3 coding sequence is TGTGCCTGGAGCAGCGGGATCCTCACAGATACGCAGTATTTT. Amino acid sequence: CAWSSGILTDTQYF.

This clone was seen more than once but under ten times. CDR3 sequence (DNA): TGTGCCAGCAGCACCCAACTAGCGGGAGGGCCTGCTTTCTACAATGAGCAGTTCTTC. Protein sequence: CASSTQLAGGPAFYNEQFF. This chain connects TRBV7-9 to TRBJ2-1, with TRBD2 matching over 13 bases. The CDR3 spans 19 residues. The germline V gene encodes CDR1 SEHNR and CDR2 FQNEAQ (reference sequence). V was clipped by 5 bases and J by 3 bases; unmatched bases: 13.

The V call is TRBV7-9, the J call TRBJ1-2; D call uncertain. V was pared by 5 bases and J by 0 bases, with 13 bases between. The CDR3 totals 15 residues. CDR1 and CDR2 from the germline V gene are SEHNR and FQNEAQ (reference sequence). The CDR3 reads CASSPGPSSNYGYTF. In DNA, the CDR3 is TGTGCCAGCAGCCCCGGACCATCCTCTAACTATGGCTACACCTTC.

This rearrangement joins TRBV9 to TRBJ2-4; 10 bases are a match to TRBD2. The CDR3 totals 14 residues. Trimming took 3 bases from V and 7 from J; bases not matched to a gene: 4. Germline V gives CDR1 SGDLS, CDR2 YYNGEE. CDR3 loop: CASSDPTSGNIQYF. CDR3 DNA: TGTGCCAGCAGCGATCCGACTAGCGGGAACATTCAGTACTTC.

J is TRBJ1-4 and V is TRBV9; 9 bases line up with TRBD1. CDR1 is SGDLS, CDR2 YYNGEE, per germline. CDR3 size: 16 residues. V was pared by 4 bases and J by 5 bases, with 9 bases of the junction left unmatched. The CDR3, as DNA: TGTGCCAGCAGCCCACGCCGCGGACAGGGGAATGAAAAACTGTTTTTT. This codes for CASSPRRGQGNEKLFF.

This rearrangement joins TRBV28 to TRBJ2-1; 10 bases align to TRBD2. Germline V CDR1 and CDR2: MDHEN, SYDVKM. V gave up 5 bases and J gave up 4 bases; unmatched junction bases: 5. The CDR3 totals 15 residues. DNA of the CDR3: TGTGCCAGCAGTAGCCTAGCGGGAGCGTACAATGAGCAGTTCTTC. It codes for CASSSLAGAYNEQFF.

The J gene is TRBJ1-2, the V gene TRBV2, with D perhaps TRBD1 (5 bases). Trimming took 3 bases from V and 8 from J, leaving 13 bases between them. Germline loops: CDR1 SNHLY, CDR2 FYNNEI. This CDR3 is 13 amino acids long. For the CDR3, the DNA is TGTGCCAGCAGTGATGGTCAGGGTAGGGGCTACACCTTC. It encodes CASSDGQGRGYTF.

The chain is built from TRBV28 and TRBJ1-3; 10 nucleotides line up with TRBD1. From germline, CDR1 is MDHEN and CDR2 SYDVKM. The ends lost 1 base at V and 8 bases at J; junction bases unmatched: 8. The CDR3 loop spans 16 amino acids. DNA for the CDR3: TGTGCCAGCAGTTTATCCCAGAGGGACAGGGGACACACCATATATTTT. It encodes CASSLSQRDRGHTIYF.

This rearrangement joins TRBV18 to TRBJ2-3; TRBD2 matches 8 bases. The trim removed 8 bases at V and 1 base at J, leaving 8 bases unmatched. Germline CDR1 is KGHSH and CDR2 is LQKENI. The CDR3 spans 15 residues. The CDR3 region is CASPGRGGRTDTQYF. Written as DNA, the CDR3 is TGTGCCAGCCCCGGGAGGGGGGGCCGCACAGATACGCAGTATTTT.

The rearrangement links TRBV5-1 to TRBJ2-7; TRBD1 aligns across 7 bases. The V gene's germline CDR1 is SGHRS and CDR2 YFSETQ. The J segment lost 5 bases and the V segment lost 4 bases, leaving 12 bases of the junction unmatched. The CDR3 runs 15 residues. The CDR3 protein is CASSRTGEYYDEQYF. As DNA, the CDR3 is TGCGCCAGCAGCCGTACAGGGGAATACTACGACGAGCAGTACTTC.

This rearrangement joins TRBV6-1 to TRBJ1-5; D unclear. V lost 0 bases, J lost 7 bases, and 10 bases lay in between. The CDR3 totals 14 residues. Germline lookup yields CDR1 MNHNS and CDR2 SASEGT. The CDR3, as DNA: TGTGCCAGCAGTGAAGCTTGGGTATGGCAGCCCCAGCATTTT. Amino acids: CASSEAWVWQPQHF.

V gene TRBV11-1 combines with J gene TRBJ1-1; TRBD1 matches at 9 bases. V shed 1 base, J shed 3 bases, and the junction held 3 bases outside the gene matches. CDR1 is SGHAT and CDR2 is FQDESV in the germline V gene (reference sequence). The length of the CDR3 is 15 residues. CDR3 sequence reads: CASSLGRTGDTEAFF. The CDR3 DNA sequence: TGTGCCAGCAGCTTAGGTAGGACAGGGGACACTGAAGCTTTCTTT.

The chain is built from TRBV7-9 and TRBJ2-3; 12 bases agree with TRBD2. Trimming at V came to 3 bases and at J to 4 bases, leaving 5 bases not matched to a gene. The CDR3 is 16 amino acids. CDR1 is SEHNR, CDR2 FQNEAQ, per germline (reference sequence). The chain's CDR3 is CASSFPSGRASDTQYF. CDR3 DNA sequence: TGTGCCAGCAGCTTTCCTAGCGGGAGGGCCTCAGATACGCAGTATTTT.

V usage is TRBV24-1 and J usage is TRBJ2-1, with D possibly being TRBD1 (6 bases). The V end was cut by 9 bases, the J end by 9 bases, with 23 bases between. CDR1 and CDR2 from the germline V gene are KGHDR and SFDVKD. The CDR3 has 15 residues. In nucleotides, the CDR3 is TGTGCCACCTCCGAAACAGGGCTGGTGTCTGGTGAGCAGTTCTTC. As protein: CATSETGLVSGEQFF.

V usage is TRBV19 and J usage is TRBJ1-5, with 7 bases aligning to TRBD1. Germline V lookup: CDR1 LNHDA, CDR2 SQIVND (reference sequence). This CDR3 comprises 14 residues. The V segment lost 1 base and the J segment 4 bases; nucleotides outside the gene matches: 1. The CDR3 coding sequence is TGTGCCAGTAGTATAGGGGACAGAAATCAGCCCCAGCATTTT. Its translation is CASSIGDRNQPQHF. The whole variable domain, filled in from reference TRBV19 and TRBJ1-5, reads DGGITQSPKYLFRKEGQNVTLSCEQNLNHDAMYWYRQDPGQGLRLIYYSQIVNDFQKGDIAEGYSVSREKKESFPLTVTSAQKNPTAFYLCASSIGDRNQPQHFGDGTRLSIL.

The V call is TRBV3-1 (or the pseudogene TRBV3-2), the J call TRBJ2-7, with a possible D match to TRBD2 (6 bases). This CDR3 spans 14 amino acids. The germline V and J ends were trimmed by 4 bases and 6 bases, with 16 bases remaining between them. Germline lookup yields CDR1 LGHDT and CDR2 YNNKEL (reference sequence). DNA of the CDR3: TGTGCCAGCAGCCCTCGGGACTTACGGGGCGAGCAGTACTTC. Protein: CASSPRDLRGEQYF.

The rearrangement links TRBV3-1 (or the pseudogene TRBV3-2) to TRBJ2-5; no clear D. Germline assignment: CDR1 LGHDT and CDR2 YNNKEL (reference sequence). CDR3 length: 15 amino acids. Trimming removed 1 base from V and 2 bases from J, with 11 bases in between. For the CDR3, the DNA is TGTGCCAGCAGCCAAGTGTGGGCGGATCAAGAGACCCAGTACTTC. Its protein is CASSQVWADQETQYF.

The gene calls are TRBV7-9 and TRBJ2-3; possibly TRBD2 for D (6 bases). The CDR3 runs to 12 residues. Looked up from germline, CDR1 is SEHNR and CDR2 is FQNEAQ (reference sequence). The ends were cut back, 6 bases at V and 8 bases at J, with 12 bases in the middle. CDR3 residues: CASSTGLTTQYF. The CDR3 nucleotides read TGTGCCAGCAGTACGGGACTTACTACGCAGTATTTT.

J is TRBJ2-1 and V is TRBV11-2, with 11 bases aligning to TRBD2. The germline CDR1 and CDR2 sequences are SGHAT and FQNNGV. CDR3 length: 13 amino acids. After removal of 5 bases from V and 6 bases from J, the junction contained 0 bases not matched to a gene. CDR3 amino acids: CASSGLAGNEQFF. The CDR3 coding sequence is TGTGCCAGCAGCGGACTAGCGGGCAATGAGCAGTTCTTC.

The chain joins TRBV5-1 to TRBJ2-1; 8 positions match TRBD2. Germline trimming cut 2 bases from V and 6 bases from J; bases unmatched to any gene: 1. The germline V gene encodes CDR1 SGHRS and CDR2 YFSETQ. CDR3 length equals 13 residues. CDR3 sequence reads: CASSFGTSNEQFF. The CDR3 nucleotides are TGCGCCAGCAGCTTCGGGACTAGCAATGAGCAGTTCTTC.

The chain combines TRBV7-3 with TRBJ2-3; 8 bases fit TRBD2. The CDR3 is made up of 16 amino acids. Losses at the gene ends were 5 bases for V and 1 base for J; bases not matched to a gene: 8. The germline V gene encodes CDR1 SGHTA and CDR2 FQGTGA. This chain's CDR3 is CASSHSGTAGTDTQYF. The DNA of the CDR3 is TGTGCCAGCAGCCATAGCGGGACGGCGGGCACAGATACGCAGTATTTT.

This clone came up once. The chain employs TRBV5-1 and TRBJ2-3; D remains unclear. This CDR3 has 14 amino acids. The germline CDR1 and CDR2 sequences are SGHRS and YFSETQ. V lost 0 bases and J 2 bases, leaving 7 bases between the germline ends. In DNA, the CDR3 is TGCGCCAGCAGCTTGGAGGCTACCACAGATACGCAGTATTTT. It codes for CASSLEATTDTQYF.

The J gene is TRBJ1-6, the V gene TRBV11-2, with a possible D match to TRBD1 (5 bases). Germline-derived CDR1 and CDR2 are SGHAT and FQNNGV. The CDR3 is 15 residues long. Between the trimmed V and J ends, which lost 0 bases and 10 bases, there was a span of 13 bases. DNA of the CDR3: TGTGCCAGCAGCTTAGAGGGGGGGGGACGATCACCCCTCCACTTT. Protein: CASSLEGGGRSPLHF. Full variable domain (remainder filled in from reference TRBV11-2 and TRBJ1-6): EAGVAQSPRYKIIEKRQSVAFWCNPISGHATLYWYQQILGQGPKLLIQFQNNGVVDDSQLPKDRFSAERLKGVDSTLKIQPAKLEDSAVYLCASSLEGGGRSPLHFGNGTRLTVT.

The genes are TRBV3-1 (or the pseudogene TRBV3-2) and TRBJ2-1; 10 bases are shared with TRBD2. J gave up 4 bases and V 6 bases, and 9 bases lay outside the gene matches. CDR1 and CDR2 from the germline V gene are LGHDT and YNNKEL (reference sequence). CDR3 length: 16 residues. The CDR3, as DNA: TGTGCCAGCAGTGTTGCCGGGACTAGCGCTTACAATGAGCAGTTCTTC. Protein: CASSVAGTSAYNEQFF.

The chain recombines TRBV28 with TRBJ2-7; tentatively, D is TRBD1 or TRBD2 (5 bases each). CDR1 is MDHEN, CDR2 SYDVKM, per germline. Trimming took off 3 bases at V and 5 bases at J, with 17 bases between the two ends. CDR3 length: 15 residues. The CDR3 is CASSFRVGEGDEQYF. CDR3 bases: TGTGCCAGCAGTTTCCGGGTCGGGGAAGGGGACGAGCAGTACTTC.

This chain joins TRBV28 and TRBJ2-7, with D tentatively TRBD1 or TRBD2 (5 bases each). Per the germline V gene, CDR1 is MDHEN and CDR2 is SYDVKM. V was cut by 7 bases and J by 5 bases, with 21 bases left in between. The CDR3 is 15 amino acids. CDR3 bases: TGTGCCAGCATCTCCCTCCCGGGACGGAACAACGAGCAGTACTTC. It yields the protein CASISLPGRNNEQYF.

The sample holds one count of this clone. This sample also contains other DNA sequences that code for the same CDR3. CDR3 residues: CASSLALSNTEAFF. The CDR3 DNA follows: TGCGCCAGCAGCTTGGCGCTATCGAACACTGAAGCTTTCTTT. The chain couples TRBV5-1 to TRBJ1-1; no reliable D call. The germline gives CDR1 SGHRS, CDR2 YFSETQ. Trimming left V 0 bases short and J 1 base short, with 7 bases between. This CDR3 is built from 14 residues. The full variable domain, in which reference TRBV5-1 and TRBJ1-1 provide the parts outside the CDR3, is KAGVTQTPRYLIKTRGQQVTLSCSPISGHRSVSWYQQTPGQGLQFLFEYFSETQRNKGNFPGRFSGRQFSNSRSEMNVSTLELGDSALYLCASSLALSNTEAFFGQGTRLTVV.